Listed below are T cell receptor beta chains from one sample, sequenced in a study of control samples from healthy donors and cancer patients. Produced via immunoSEQ multiplex PCR; TCRdb's table is partial and in-frame only. The sample has about 58,000 clones; 85% to 90% are singletons. What was sequenced was PBMCs. These receptors all stem from a man in his 60s with colorectal cancer. CDR3s include the opening cysteine and the closing phenylalanine or tryptophan. Fields, in order: J gene, clone size, V gene, D gene, CDR3 DNA, CDR3 protein. A D gene is named only where the DNA matches it firmly. Only part of the rows carry a size: once, few, many, or a class if the clone is expanded.

J gene: TRBJ2-2; clone size: -; V gene: TRBV4-3; D gene: -; CDR3 DNA: TGCGCCAGCAGCCAAGATCCGAGGAGGGGGCACGCCGGGGAGCTGTTTTTT; CDR3 protein: CASSQDPRRGHAGELFF
J gene: TRBJ2-3; clone size: -; V gene: TRBV2; D gene: -; CDR3 DNA: TGTGCCAGCAGCGGGAACTACCGCACAGATACGCAGTATTTT; CDR3 protein: CASSGNYRTDTQYF
J gene: TRBJ2-2; clone size: -; V gene: TRBV7-3; D gene: -; CDR3 DNA: TGTGCCAGCAGCTCCCATCCTGCCGGGGAGCTGTTTTTT; CDR3 protein: CASSSHPAGELFF
J gene: TRBJ2-3; clone size: -; V gene: TRBV12-3/TRBV12-4; D gene: -; CDR3 DNA: TGTGCCAGCAGTTTTAACCCCCGAGCGCAGTATTTT; CDR3 protein: CASSFNPRAQYF
J gene: TRBJ1-1; clone size: -; V gene: TRBV5-1; D gene: -; CDR3 DNA: TGCGCCAGCAGCCGCGGAGGGGATGCCACTGAAGCTTTCTTT; CDR3 protein: CASSRGGDATEAFF
J gene: TRBJ2-5; clone size: -; V gene: TRBV4-2; D gene: -; CDR3 DNA: TGTGCCAGCAGCCAGGGAGGAGGGAAGGAAGAGACCCAGTACTTC; CDR3 protein: CASSQGGGKEETQYF
J gene: TRBJ2-5; clone size: -; V gene: TRBV4-1; D gene: TRBD2; CDR3 DNA: TGCGCCAGCAGCCCCACCGGGGGAGGGGTTTCGACCCAGTACTTC; CDR3 protein: CASSPTGGGVSTQYF
J gene: TRBJ1-1; clone size: -; V gene: TRBV6-5; D gene: -; CDR3 DNA: TGTGCCAGCAACCAAAGGAGCATGAACACTGAAGCTTTCTTT; CDR3 protein: CASNQRSMNTEAFF
J gene: TRBJ1-4; clone size: once; V gene: TRBV7-2; D gene: -; CDR3 DNA: TGTGCCAGCAGCTTAGGAGGGGCGGGTAATGAAAAACTGTTTTTT; CDR3 protein: CASSLGGAGNEKLFF
J gene: TRBJ2-5; clone size: -; V gene: TRBV1; D gene: -; CDR3 DNA: TGCACCAGCAGCCAGGGACGTCAAGAGACCCAGTACTTC; CDR3 protein: CTSSQGRQETQYF
J gene: TRBJ2-5; clone size: -; V gene: TRBV5-1; D gene: TRBD1; CDR3 DNA: TGCGCCAGCAGCGGAGGACAGGGAGTTGAGACCCAGTACTTC; CDR3 protein: CASSGGQGVETQYF
J gene: TRBJ1-4; clone size: -; V gene: TRBV6-5; D gene: -; CDR3 DNA: TGTGCCAGCAATCCAGGCCGACGAAATAATGAAAAACTGTTTTTT; CDR3 protein: CASNPGRRNNEKLFF
J gene: TRBJ2-3; clone size: -; V gene: TRBV6-6; D gene: -; CDR3 DNA: TGTGCCAGCAGTTACAAGGGGGATACGCAGTATTTT; CDR3 protein: CASSYKGDTQYF
J gene: TRBJ1-2; clone size: -; V gene: TRBV28; D gene: -; CDR3 DNA: TGTGCCAGCACTAAAGGGGAATCGGGCTATAAAGCGAGGGGCTACACCTTC; CDR3 protein: CASTKGESGYKARGYTF
J gene: TRBJ1-2; clone size: few; V gene: TRBV2; D gene: -; CDR3 DNA: TGTGCCAGCAGGCCAGATGGGGCAGGGAGAGGCTACACCTTC; CDR3 protein: CASRPDGAGRGYTF
J gene: TRBJ1-2; clone size: -; V gene: TRBV18; D gene: -; CDR3 DNA: TGTGCCAGCTCACCGGCCGGGGCGATGGCGGGCTACACCTTC; CDR3 protein: CASSPAGAMAGYTF
J gene: TRBJ1-5; clone size: -; V gene: TRBV19; D gene: -; CDR3 DNA: TGTGCCAGTAGTCCGCACAGTGGGGGGGATCAGCCCCAGCATTTT; CDR3 protein: CASSPHSGGDQPQHF
J gene: TRBJ1-3; clone size: -; V gene: TRBV6-6; D gene: -; CDR3 DNA: TGTGCCAGCAGTCGGAGAAACCGGGACCCTGGAAACACCATATATTTT; CDR3 protein: CASSRRNRDPGNTIYF
J gene: TRBJ1-5; clone size: once; V gene: TRBV19; D gene: -; CDR3 DNA: TGTGCCAGTATCTCGGGACACTATGCCGGCAATCAGCCCCAGCATTTT; CDR3 protein: CASISGHYAGNQPQHF
J gene: TRBJ2-3; clone size: -; V gene: TRBV7-4; D gene: -; CDR3 DNA: TGTGCCAGCAGCTTAGGCCTCCACGGCACAGATACGCAGTATTTT; CDR3 protein: CASSLGLHGTDTQYF
J gene: TRBJ2-1; clone size: -; V gene: TRBV6-6; D gene: TRBD1; CDR3 DNA: TGTGCCAGCGGGGGGACAGGGTACAATGAGCAGTTCTTC; CDR3 protein: CASGGTGYNEQFF
J gene: TRBJ2-7; clone size: -; V gene: TRBV11-2; D gene: TRBD1; CDR3 DNA: TGTGCCAGCAGCTTAACCGGGACAGGGACAGAGCAGTACTTC; CDR3 protein: CASSLTGTGTEQYF
J gene: TRBJ2-7; clone size: -; V gene: TRBV2; D gene: TRBD2; CDR3 DNA: TGTGCCAGCAGGGGCCCTAGCGGGGGGACCTCCTACGAGCAGTACTTC; CDR3 protein: CASRGPSGGTSYEQYF
J gene: TRBJ2-3; clone size: -; V gene: TRBV5-1; D gene: -; CDR3 DNA: TGCGCCTGCTCAGGGTGGAGCACAGATACGCAGTATTTT; CDR3 protein: CACSGWSTDTQYF
J gene: TRBJ1-2; clone size: -; V gene: TRBV7-9; D gene: -; CDR3 DNA: TGTGCCAGCAGCTTAGGCGGGGCCACCTACACCTTC; CDR3 protein: CASSLGGATYTF
J gene: TRBJ2-1; clone size: -; V gene: TRBV27; D gene: TRBD1; CDR3 DNA: TGTGCCAGCAGGTACAGGGGCGAATACAATGAGCAGTTCTTC; CDR3 protein: CASRYRGEYNEQFF
J gene: TRBJ2-5; clone size: -; V gene: TRBV11-3; D gene: TRBD1; CDR3 DNA: TGTGCCAGCAGCTTCTCAGGGGGCGTCGGGGAGACCCAGTACTTC; CDR3 protein: CASSFSGGVGETQYF